This T cell receptor beta chain is from a study of Tregs in tolerant kidney transplant recipients. About the research overall: Mixed chimerism was transient after nonmyeloablative marrow transplants from related graft donors.

As to this clone: Its antigen is not known.

Assay used: immunoSEQ multiplex PCR; TCRdb lists only in-frame clones, some missing. The profile shows about 77,000 clones, 98% of them singletons. Unstimulated regulatory T cells (CD4+CD25+CD127-), CD4+CD25- non-regulatory cells, CD4 and CD8 cells were FACS-sorted from thawed PBMCs. Study-wide points: For some patients, primers changed over time, blocking nucleotide-level comparison. This study did not directly address biological reproducibility.

This material consisted of CD4+ T cells from blood, taken before the transplant. This TCR was recovered from a human donor who received a combined kidney and bone marrow transplant.

The CDR3 loop is CASSARGHRYGYTF. The CDR3 DNA is TGTGCCAGCAGCGCTCGGGGACACCGATATGGCTACACCTTC. V and J are TRBV7-2 and TRBJ1-2, with D perhaps TRBD1 (6 bases). Germline lookup yields CDR1 SGHTA and CDR2 FQGNSA. Trimming stripped 5 bases from V and 5 bases from J, with 15 bases between. The CDR3 has 14 residues.